The 9 T cell receptor beta chains reported below all come from one sample, sequenced in a study of PD-1 blockade in classical Hodgkin lymphoma. Relapse after autologous stem cell transplantation occurred in every patient, and brentuximab vedotin exposure varied. The assay was immunoSEQ multiplex PCR, and TCRdb's table has in-frame clones only and misses some. The sample lists 45,000 to 55,000 clones, 65% to 85% occurring once. The sequencing used peripheral blood mononuclear cells (PBMCs), collected at baseline. The source is a human donor with classical Hodgkin lymphoma.

The chain uses TRBV27 and TRBJ1-1, with 8 bases aligning to TRBD1. This CDR3 contains 17 residues. Germline CDR1 MNHEY, CDR2 SMNVEV (reference sequence). The V gene end was trimmed by 6 bases and the J gene end by 1 base; junction bases not matched to a gene: 13. The CDR3 DNA follows: TGTGCCAGCAGCTATACTTGGACAGGGAGGCGGAACACTGAAGCTTTCTTT. It encodes CASSYTWTGRRNTEAFF.

The J gene is TRBJ2-1, the V gene TRBV7-2; maybe TRBD2 (6 bases). CDR3 size: 15 residues. Deletions cut 5 bases from V and 5 bases from J, with 16 bases between. Per germline, CDR1 SGHTA and CDR2 FQGNSA. CDR3 bases: TGTGCCAGCAGCATTAGGGCTAGCGTGGACAATGAGCAGTTCTTC. It yields the protein CASSIRASVDNEQFF.

The CDR3 spells CASSLQRGGAGELFF. CDR3 DNA sequence: TGTGCCAGCAGTCTACAGCGGGGCGGGGCCGGGGAGCTGTTTTTT. The chain uses TRBV27 and TRBJ2-2; 7 nucleotides match TRBD2. The germline V gene encodes CDR1 MNHEY and CDR2 SMNVEV (reference sequence). This CDR3 region has 15 residues. The V and J ends lost 5 bases and 6 bases, in that order; junction bases with no gene match: 9.

The chain couples TRBV18 to TRBJ1-5; D gene unclear. The germline V gene encodes CDR1 KGHSH and CDR2 LQKENI. The CDR3 is 13 residues long. V lost 1 base and J 1 base, leaving 2 bases between the germline ends. CDR3 protein: CASSPQSNQPQHF. CDR3 bases: TGTGCCAGCTCACCACAGAGCAATCAGCCCCAGCATTTT.

This chain links TRBV7-9 with TRBJ2-5; D is undetermined. Trimming cost V 5 bases and J 1 base, with 14 bases left between them. The CDR3 is made up of 15 amino acids. The germline CDR1 and CDR2 sequences are SEHNR and FQNEAQ (reference sequence). CDR3 loop: CASSIPGWPQETQYF. Written as DNA, the CDR3 is TGTGCCAGCAGCATACCGGGCTGGCCCCAAGAGACCCAGTACTTC.

The V call is TRBV7-2, the J call TRBJ2-6; D is uncertain. Trimming cost V 5 bases and J 4 bases, with 9 bases left between them. The CDR3 runs 14 residues. The germline V gene has CDR1 SGHTA and CDR2 FQGNSA. The CDR3 here is CASSPKQGANVLTF. CDR3 nucleotide sequence: TGTGCCAGCAGCCCTAAACAAGGGGCCAACGTCCTGACTTTC.

CDR3 coding DNA: TGTGCCAGATCCCTCACAGATACGCAGTATTTT. It translates to CARSLTDTQYF. J is TRBJ2-3 and V is TRBV27; D unresolved. The ends were cut back, 9 bases at V and 2 bases at J, with 6 bases in the middle. The CDR3 is 11 amino acids. The germline CDR1 and CDR2 sequences are MNHEY and SMNVEV (reference sequence).

The chain recombines TRBV30 with TRBJ2-3; 9 bases are shared with TRBD1. The CDR3 sequence is 17 residues long. Germline CDR1 is GTSNPN and CDR2 is SVGIG (reference sequence). The J segment lost 1 base and the V segment lost 8 bases, leaving 16 bases of the junction unmatched. The CDR3: CAQSGTGGTGRTDTQYF. The CDR3, as DNA: TGTGCCCAAAGCGGCACAGGGGGCACCGGCCGCACAGATACGCAGTATTTT.

The rearrangement links TRBV4-1 to TRBJ1-1, with D uncertain. V was trimmed by 3 bases and J by 9 bases, leaving 17 bases between them. This CDR3 spans 14 amino acids. Germline V CDR1 and CDR2: MGHRA, YSYEKL. The CDR3 is CASSHMGKQFQAFF. CDR3 bases: TGCGCCAGCAGCCATATGGGGAAGCAGTTTCAAGCTTTCTTT.